The 6 T cell receptor beta chains reported below all come from one sample, sequenced in a study of blood T cells in healthy people across ages. Together with a sample-barcoded 5' primer, a J-beta primer mix was included in a second PCR lasting 7 to 11 cycles. TCRdb itself ran the 5' RACE reads through MiXCR, one entry per CDR3 protein. The sample consists of approximately 900,000 distinct CDR3 sequences, about 29% of them appearing once. Another study also made use of these data, one on T cells of mothers and their children.

Sample: blood. The receptor source for this set is a woman aged 40-49 years in good health.

This clonotype was picked up many times. The genes are TRBV7-3 and TRBJ2-7; the match to TRBD1 covers 8 bases. This CDR3 has 14 residues. Trimming took 5 bases from V and 7 from J; bases not matched to a gene: 10. CDR1 and CDR2 from the germline V gene are SGHTA and FQGTGA. The CDR3: CASSPKTGVREQYF. CDR3 coding DNA: TGTGCCAGCAGCCCTAAGACAGGGGTCAGGGAGCAGTACTTC.

The chain links TRBV9 to TRBJ2-7, with 7 bases aligning to TRBD2. V dropped 0 bases and J dropped 3; count of bases not matched to a gene: 12. The V gene's germline CDR1 is SGDLS and CDR2 YYNGEE. CDR3 length: 17 residues. CDR3 residues: CASSVDWGGMGNYEQYF. In DNA, the CDR3 is TGTGCCAGCAGCGTAGATTGGGGGGGAATGGGAAACTACGAGCAGTACTTC.

As regards this clonotype: A much larger clone sits a single nucleotide away, making a read error possible. The chain couples TRBV11-3 to TRBJ2-5; TRBD2 aligns across 11 bases. V dropped 5 bases and J dropped 4; count of bases not matched to a gene: 3. Germline V gene data show CDR1 as SGHNT and CDR2 as YENEEA. CDR3 length: 14 amino acids. CDR3 protein: CASSHGTSGETQYF. CDR3 DNA sequence: TGTGCCAGCAGCCACGGGACTAGCGGAGAGACCCAGTACTTC.

With respect to this clonotype: This may arise from a read error, as a much more abundant clone is one base away. The chain links TRBV6-5 to TRBJ2-7, with 9 bases that match TRBD1. In germline, CDR1 is MNHEY, CDR2 SVGAGI. V shed 2 bases, J shed 6 bases, and the junction held 11 bases outside the gene matches. The CDR3 extends over 16 amino acids. The CDR3: CASSYPFGTGIGEQYF. Here the CDR3 DNA reads TGTGCCAGCAGTTACCCCTTCGGGACAGGGATCGGCGAGCAGTACTTC.

As for this clonotype: One end of the junction varies from germline; a read error may be responsible. This chain connects TRBV28 to TRBJ2-7; possible D gene TRBD2, 6 bases. The germline gives CDR1 MDHEN, CDR2 SYDVKM. The CDR3 contains 13 residues. The CDR3 nucleotides are TGTGCCGGAGGAGGGATACTAACCTATGAGCAGTACTTC. Amino acid sequence: CAGGGILTYEQYF.

This clonotype was counted ten times or more. The chain uses TRBV28 and TRBJ2-5; D could derive from TRBD1 or TRBD2 (6 bases each). Germline-derived CDR1 and CDR2 are MDHEN and SYDVKM. Between the trimmed V and J ends, which lost 6 bases and 3 bases, there was a span of 14 bases. CDR3 length: 14 residues. CDR3 in DNA: TGTGCCAGCAGAGAGTCCGGGGGCAAAGAGACCCAGTACTTC. Its protein is CASRESGGKETQYF. Combining the CDR3 with reference TRBV28 and TRBJ2-5 gives the whole variable domain DVKVTQSSRYLVKRTGEKVFLECVQDMDHENMFWYRQDPGLGLRLIYFSYDVKMKEKGDIPEGYSVSREKKERFSLILESASTNQTSMYLCASRESGGKETQYFGPGTRLLVL.